The 17 T cell receptor beta chains given below trace back to one sample, sequenced in a study of cytomegalovirus exposure and HLA in healthy donors. A multiplex PCR was run with 60 Vbeta primers and 13 Jbeta primers. Some clones are missing from TCRdb's copy, which holds only in-frame ones; the method was immunoSEQ multiplex PCR. The table includes some 120,000 clones, about 8.5% detected once. Sequencing was performed on PBMCs. The receptors originated from a man aged 40-50 years in good health and CMV-seronegative.

The chain has TRBV4-2 and TRBJ2-7; TRBD2 matches 8 bases. From germline, CDR1 is LGHNA and CDR2 YNFKEQ. With 2 bases clipped from V and 5 bases from J, the junction kept 8 bases outside the gene matches. The length of the CDR3 is 15 residues. The CDR3 nucleotides read TGTGCCAGCAGCCAATTAAGCGGGGGTCTCCACGAGCAGTACTTC. It encodes CASSQLSGGLHEQYF.

Only a few counts were recorded for this clone. The V and J genes are TRBV4-3 and TRBJ2-1, with D perhaps TRBD2 (5 bases). Germline V gives CDR1 LGHNA, CDR2 YSLEER. This CDR3 contains 15 residues. The germline V and J ends were trimmed by 0 bases and 0 bases, with 6 bases remaining between them. CDR3 in DNA: TGCGCCAGCAGCCAAGATCGGGGCTCCTACAATGAGCAGTTCTTC. It is translated as CASSQDRGSYNEQFF.

The rearrangement joins TRBV6-6 to TRBJ2-5; 8 nucleotides match TRBD1. The J segment lost 12 bases and the V segment lost 2 bases, leaving 11 bases of the junction unmatched. Germline CDR1 and CDR2: MNHNY and SVGAGI (reference sequence). This CDR3 has 14 residues. The CDR3: CASSYPSLDRGKYF. Written as DNA, the CDR3 is TGTGCCAGCAGTTACCCATCCCTCGACAGGGGAAAGTACTTC.

The rearrangement uses TRBV27 and TRBJ2-5; 9 bases agree with TRBD2. The DNA end lines up better with TRBJ2-7; the J call may be wrong. Germline V gene data show CDR1 as MNHEY and CDR2 as SMNVEV (reference sequence). CDR3 length: 15 amino acids. This CDR3 reads CASRRPGLANHEQYF. CDR3 sequence (DNA): TGTGCCAGCAGGCGACCGGGACTAGCTAACCACGAGCAGTACTTC.

This clone came up a few times. The rearrangement uses TRBV5-1 and TRBJ2-1; TRBD2 might be the D (5 bases). CDR3 length: 13 amino acids. Trimming pared 4 bases from V and 6 bases from J, leaving 11 bases between. Germline V gives CDR1 SGHRS, CDR2 YFSETQ. CDR3 residues: CASSTGNINEQFF. CDR3 DNA: TGCGCCAGCAGCACCGGGAACATCAATGAGCAGTTCTTC.

This clone was seen a few times. Its ends do not fully match the called genes, so a read error is possible. CDR3 coding DNA: TGTGCGAGCACGGACAGGGCGAACACCGGGGAGCTGTTTTTT. This codes for CASTDRANTGELFF. The chain has TRBV28 and TRBJ2-2, with 8 nucleotides matching TRBD1. CDR3 length: 14 amino acids. CDR1 is MDHEN, CDR2 SYDVKM, per germline. Drawing the rest from reference TRBV28 and TRBJ2-2, the complete variable domain is DVKVTQSSRYLVKRTGEKVFLECVQDMDHENMFWYRQDPGLGLRLIYFSYDVKMKEKGDIPEGYSVSREKKERFSLILESASTNQTSMYLCASTDRANTGELFFGEGSRLTVL.

This clone turned up a few times. At one end the junction does not follow the germline gene, possibly because of a read error. This sequence joins TRBV11-2 and TRBJ2-7; the D gene is possibly TRBD1 (6 bases). The CDR3 extends over 12 amino acids. Germline assignment: CDR1 SGHAT and CDR2 FQNNGV. The DNA for the CDR3 is TGTGCCAGCAGCTTAGTCAGGGGTCTACGGGACTTC. Amino acid sequence: CASSLVRGLRDF. The full variable domain, in which reference TRBV11-2 and TRBJ2-7 provide the parts outside the CDR3, is EAGVAQSPRYKIIEKRQSVAFWCNPISGHATLYWYQQILGQGPKLLIQFQNNGVVDDSQLPKDRFSAERLKGVDSTLKIQPAKLEDSAVYLCASSLVRGLRDFGPGTRLTVT.

The rearrangement uses TRBV14 and TRBJ1-1; D not certain. This CDR3 is built from 14 residues. V lost 0 bases and J 1 base, leaving 6 bases between the germline ends. Germline CDR1 is SGHDN and CDR2 is FVKESK. The CDR3 coding sequence is TGTGCCAGCAGCCAAGAACTAACGAACACTGAAGCTTTCTTT. Encoded protein: CASSQELTNTEAFF. The entire variable domain, with the rest obtained from reference TRBV14 and TRBJ1-1, is as follows: EAGVTQFPSHSVIEKGQTVTLRCDPISGHDNLYWYRRVMGKEIKFLLHFVKESKQDESGMPNNRFLAERTGGTYSTLKVQPAELEDSGVYFCASSQELTNTEAFFGQGTRLTVV.

This rearrangement joins TRBV10-2 to TRBJ1-2, with D unclear. Trimming pared 6 bases from V and 8 bases from J, leaving 10 bases between. Germline assignment: CDR1 WSHSY and CDR2 SAAADI. CDR3 length: 11 residues. Here the CDR3 reads CASRGGSGYTF. In nucleotides, the CDR3 is TGCGCCAGCAGGGGAGGGAGCGGCTACACCTTC.

This clone came up a few times. The chain links TRBV30 to TRBJ1-2; D remains ambiguous. This CDR3 spans 13 amino acids. V dropped 1 base and J dropped 6 bases, with 12 bases sitting between them. CDR1 GTSNPN and CDR2 SVGIG come from the germline V gene (reference sequence). CDR3 loop: CAWSAGGGDGYTF. Written as DNA, the CDR3 is TGTGCCTGGAGTGCTGGCGGCGGGGATGGCTACACCTTC.

This clone was observed a few times. The chain has TRBV5-5 and TRBJ2-1, with D uncertain. The germline V gene has CDR1 SGHKS and CDR2 YYEKEE (reference sequence). V lost 0 bases to trimming and J lost 3 bases, with 13 bases between them. The CDR3 covers 16 residues. The CDR3 spells CASSLDPELYYNEQFF. The DNA for the CDR3 is TGTGCCAGCAGCTTGGACCCCGAGTTATACTACAATGAGCAGTTCTTC. Supplemented by reference TRBV5-5 and TRBJ2-1, the full variable domain reads DAGVTQSPTHLIKTRGQQVTLRCSPISGHKSVSWYQQVLGQGPQFIFQYYEKEERGRGNFPDRFSARQFPNYSSELNVNALLLGDSALYLCASSLDPELYYNEQFFGPGTRLTVL.

The genes are TRBV6-5 and TRBJ2-7; 8 positions agree with TRBD1. The CDR3 loop spans 14 amino acids. V shed 6 bases, J shed 4 bases, and the junction held 8 bases outside the gene matches. Germline V gene data show CDR1 as MNHEY and CDR2 as SVGAGI. This CDR3 is CASSPTGDRYEQYF. CDR3 sequence (DNA): TGTGCCAGCAGCCCGACAGGGGATAGGTACGAGCAGTACTTC.

This chain uses TRBV2 with TRBJ1-2; D call uncertain. This CDR3 has 13 residues. The germline CDR1 and CDR2 sequences are SNHLY and FYNNEI. Trimming cost V 2 bases and J 1 base, with 5 bases left between them. In DNA, the CDR3 is TGTGCCAGCAGTGAAATATATAACTATGGCTACACCTTC. This translates into CASSEIYNYGYTF.

The chain employs TRBV5-1 and TRBJ2-5; 7 nucleotides align to TRBD1. This CDR3 has 17 amino acids. CDR1 SGHRS and CDR2 YFSETQ come from the germline V gene. Germline trimming cut 3 bases from V and 2 bases from J; bases unmatched to any gene: 13. The CDR3 reads CASSSLKGAAFQETQYF. DNA for the CDR3: TGCGCCAGCAGCTCCCTAAAGGGGGCCGCGTTTCAAGAGACCCAGTACTTC.

A few counts support this clone. The CDR3 DNA follows: TGTGCTCTTGATACGCAGTATTTT. This gives the protein CALDTQYF. The gene calls are TRBV19 and TRBJ2-3; D is ambiguous. The CDR3 totals 8 residues. Per the germline V gene, CDR1 is LNHDA and CDR2 is SQIVND (reference sequence).

The chain employs TRBV27 and TRBJ1-1, with TRBD1 as a possible D gene (6 bases). The CDR3 length is 15 residues. Germline V gene data show CDR1 as MNHEY and CDR2 as SMNVEV (reference sequence). The V end lost 5 bases, the J end lost 4 bases, and 17 bases lay between the germline ends. CDR3 amino acids: CASSLDSRSSTEAFF. In DNA form, the CDR3 reads TGTGCCAGCAGTCTGGACAGCCGGTCCTCCACTGAAGCTTTCTTT.

The V and J genes are TRBV27 and TRBJ1-5, with D tentatively TRBD1 (6 bases). CDR1 MNHEY and CDR2 SMNVEV come from the germline V gene (reference sequence). This CDR3 is 15 amino acids long. With 5 bases removed from V and 0 bases from J, the gap between germline ends came to 11 bases. DNA of the CDR3: TGTGCCAGCAGTAAGGACAGAGATAGCAATCAGCCCCAGCATTTT. Residues: CASSKDRDSNQPQHF.